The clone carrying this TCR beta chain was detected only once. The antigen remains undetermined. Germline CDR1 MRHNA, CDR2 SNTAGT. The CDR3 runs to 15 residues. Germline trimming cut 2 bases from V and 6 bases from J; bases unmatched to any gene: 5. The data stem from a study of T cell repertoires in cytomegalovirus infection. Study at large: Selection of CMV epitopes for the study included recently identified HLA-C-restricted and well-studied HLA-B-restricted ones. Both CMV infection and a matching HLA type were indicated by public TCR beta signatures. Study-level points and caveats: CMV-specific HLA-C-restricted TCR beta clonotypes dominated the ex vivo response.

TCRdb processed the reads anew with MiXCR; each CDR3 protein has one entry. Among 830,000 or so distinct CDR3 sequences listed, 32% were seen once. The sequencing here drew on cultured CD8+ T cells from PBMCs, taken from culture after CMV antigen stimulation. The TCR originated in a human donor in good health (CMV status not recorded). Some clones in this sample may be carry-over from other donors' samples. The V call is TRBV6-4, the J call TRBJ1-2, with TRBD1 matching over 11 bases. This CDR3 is CASSDTGQGVNGYTF. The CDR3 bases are TGTGCCAGCAGTGACACGGGACAGGGGGTCAATGGCTACACCTTC.